The next 28 T cell receptor beta chains were all read from a single sample in a study of tumor and adjacent non-tumor tissue in lung cancer. This sample's RNA came from whole unsorted tissue. A modified ARM-PCR protocol with three rounds of nested PCR amplified TCRbeta. TCRdb re-called the multiplex PCR reads through MiXCR, storing one row per CDR3 protein. The sample has around 200,000 distinct CDR3 sequences, 70% to 75% seen once; the top ten hold around 25%. Input material: lung tumor tissue. The receptors derive from a man aged 55 to 70 with non-small cell lung cancer.

As to this clonotype: A junction end diverges from the germline sequence, so it may reflect a read error. The CDR3 region has the DNA TGCAGTGCTAGATACCTAGCGGGCTCCTACAGTGAGCAGTTCTTC. It specifies CSARYLAGSYSEQFF. This sequence joins TRBV20-1 and TRBJ2-1; TRBD2 aligns across 8 bases. The CDR3 is 15 amino acids. Germline loops: CDR1 DFQATT, CDR2 SNEGSKA (reference sequence).

Points on this clonotype: The junction and the germline gene differ at one end; a read error may be behind it. V gene TRBV11-2 combines with J gene TRBJ2-5; D gene ambiguous. This CDR3 is built from 13 residues. The V gene's germline CDR1 is SGHAT and CDR2 FQNNGV. CDR3: CTSSLGQNETQYF. In nucleotides, the CDR3 is TGTACCAGCAGCTTAGGCCAGAACGAGACACAGTACTTC. The full variable domain, its missing parts supplied by reference TRBV11-2 and TRBJ2-5, is EAGVAQSPRYKIIEKRQSVAFWCNPISGHATLYWYQQILGQGPKLLIQFQNNGVVDDSQLPKDRFSAERLKGVDSTLKIQPAKLEDSAVYLCTSSLGQNETQYFGPGTRLLVL.

This clonotype came up many times. This chain uses TRBV12-3 or TRBV12-4 with TRBJ1-5; TRBD1 aligns across 9 bases. The V gene end was trimmed by 5 bases and the J gene end by 7 bases; junction bases not matched to a gene: 6. The CDR3 runs 14 residues. CDR3 loop: CASSGDRVRQPQHF. The CDR3 region has the DNA TGTGCCAGCAGTGGGGACAGGGTGAGGCAGCCCCAGCATTTT.

Details on this clonotype: A much larger clone differs by one base, so this may be a read error. The genes are TRBV6-5 and TRBJ2-2, with TRBD2 as a possible D gene (6 bases). The CDR3 sequence is 15 residues long. From germline, CDR1 is MNHEY and CDR2 SVGAGI. With 7 bases removed from V and 3 bases from J, the gap between germline ends came to 15 bases. CDR3 in amino acids: CASTGGTRDTGELFF. DNA for the CDR3: TGTGCCAGCACCGGGGGAACCAGAGACACCGGGGAGCTGTTTTTT.

Worth noting for this clonotype: No conserved phenylalanine or tryptophan is present at the end of the CDR3, so a read error is the likely explanation. The chain employs TRBV6-1 and TRBJ2-3; TRBD2 matches at 10 bases. The CDR3 has 15 residues. Germline CDR1 reads MNHNS; CDR2 reads SASEGT. The junction had 5 bases not matched to a gene; V was cut back by 6 bases and J by 2 bases. The CDR3 DNA follows: TGTGCCAGCAGCGTCGGACTAGCGGTCACAGATACGCAGTATTAT. Translation: CASSVGLAVTDTQYY.

This chain links TRBV6-1 with TRBJ2-7; weak D call: TRBD2 (6 bases). Per the germline V gene, CDR1 is MNHNS and CDR2 is SASEGT. This CDR3 has 17 residues. V was trimmed by 6 bases and J by 2 bases, leaving 23 bases between them. CDR3 DNA: TGTGCCAGCAGCCAACCAAGTGCTCGACTAGGTGCCTACGAGCAGTACTTC. Encoded protein: CASSQPSARLGAYEQYF.

A note on this clonotype: One junction end disagrees with the germline gene, perhaps due to a read error. The chain uses TRBV6-4 and TRBJ2-3, with D unclear. CDR1 and CDR2 from the germline V gene are MRHNA and SNTAGT. The CDR3 spans 13 residues. The CDR3 DNA sequence: TGTGCAAGCAGTGACTCCAGCACAGATACGCGGTATTTT. Protein: CASSDSSTDTRYF.

This rearrangement joins TRBV6-5 to TRBJ2-5, with a tentative D call TRBD2 (6 bases). The CDR3 length is 14 residues. Germline lookup yields CDR1 MNHEY and CDR2 SVGAGI. Trimming took 5 bases from V and 11 from J, leaving 21 bases between them. CDR3 region: CASSDTGSARAQYF. Here the CDR3 DNA reads TGTGCCAGCAGTGATACCGGGAGCGCGAGGGCACAGTACTTC.

As to this clonotype: Without the conserved terminal phenylalanine or tryptophan, this CDR3 likely stems from a read error. No DNA is shown, since the ends of the CDR3 on it are uncertain; the CDR3 is the one TCRdb lists. The V and J genes are TRBV12-3 or TRBV12-4 and TRBJ1-2; TRBD1, the table's D call, was not compared with the DNA. The CDR3 is made up of 12 amino acids, end residues included. CDR3 in amino acids: CASSLGGSLHTY.

The count of this clonotype is one. Germline and junction disagree at one end, which may indicate a read error. This sequence joins TRBV20-1 and TRBJ2-7, with D possibly matching TRBD1 (6 bases). Per the germline V gene, CDR1 is DFQATT and CDR2 is SNEGSKA (reference sequence). This CDR3 has 14 amino acids. The DNA for the CDR3 is TGCAATGCTAGTAAGGGACACAACTCCTACGAGCAATACTTC. It translates to CNASKGHNSYEQYF.

A remark on this clonotype: At one end, the junction sequence differs from germline, possibly due to a read error. The J gene is TRBJ2-7, the V gene TRBV4-1, with D tentatively TRBD1 or TRBD2 (6 bases each). Germline V gene sequence: CDR1 MGHRA, CDR2 YSYEKL. The CDR3 consists of 14 residues. CDR3 amino acids: CASSPAEGGYEQYF. Written as DNA, the CDR3 is TGCGCCAGCAGCCCAGCAGAGGGGGGCTACGAGCAATACTTC.

A note on this clonotype: This may stem from a read error, because a much larger clone lies one nucleotide away. The rearrangement links TRBV5-1 to TRBJ2-7; TRBD1 agrees at 7 bases. This CDR3 is built from 13 residues. Germline CDR1 SGHRS, CDR2 YFSETQ. CDR3 sequence reads: CVSSLNEGAEQYF. DNA of the CDR3: TGCGTCAGCAGCTTGAATGAGGGGGCCGAGCAGTACTTC.

As to this clonotype: Being one base from a much bigger clone, this may be a read error. The J gene is TRBJ2-5, the V gene TRBV12-3 or TRBV12-4, with TRBD2 matching over 10 bases. The CDR3 loop spans 14 amino acids. V was clipped by 4 bases and J by 13 bases; unmatched bases: 12. This CDR3 reads CASSSAITSGAVYF. The CDR3 DNA is TGTGCCAGCAGTTCAGCAATTACTAGCGGGGCCGTGTACTTC.

Concerning this clonotype itself: The junction does not match germline at one end; this may be a read error. The chain carries TRBV20-1 and TRBJ2-3, with D maybe TRBD2 (6 bases). The CDR3 has 15 amino acids. Looked up from germline, CDR1 is DFQATT and CDR2 is SNEGSKA (reference sequence). The chain's CDR3 is CCARDPGTSTDTQYF. CDR3 DNA sequence: TGCTGTGCTAGAGACCCGGGGACTAGCACAGATACGCAGTATTTT.

Worth noting for this clonotype: This likely comes from a read error, as the CDR3 has no conserved phenylalanine or tryptophan at its end. In DNA form, the CDR3 reads TGCAGTGCTAGAGAACTAGCGGGACCCACAAATACGCAGTATTTA. It yields the protein CSARELAGPTNTQYL. The gene calls are TRBV20-1 and TRBJ2-3, with 10 bases that match TRBD2. CDR3 length equals 15 residues. Germline values: CDR1 DFQATT, CDR2 SNEGSKA (reference sequence).

This clonotype has just one count. This may arise from a read error, as a much more abundant clone is one base away. V usage is TRBV20-1 and J usage is TRBJ1-1; D ambiguous. The germline V gene encodes CDR1 DFQATT and CDR2 SNEGSKA (reference sequence). The CDR3 spans 16 residues. The CDR3 spells CSTREEAFLGNTEAFF. In DNA form, the CDR3 reads TGCAGTACTAGAGAGGAAGCCTTCCTGGGGAACACTGAAGCTTTCTTT.

The J gene is TRBJ2-1, the V gene TRBV4-3; a weak D match, TRBD1 (5 bases). The CDR3 loop spans 14 amino acids. Germline lookup yields CDR1 LGHNA and CDR2 YSLEER. CDR3 region: CATSQDGQGNEQFF. The CDR3, as DNA: TGCGCGACCAGCCAAGATGGGCAGGGAAATGAGCAGTTCTTC.

The chain carries TRBV20-1 and TRBJ1-2, with D possibly matching TRBD1 (6 bases). The CDR3 sequence is 11 residues long. Germline assignment: CDR1 DFQATT and CDR2 SNEGSKA (reference sequence). The ends were cut back, 8 bases at V and 8 bases at J, with 15 bases in the middle. CDR3 nucleotide sequence: TGCAGTTCTACCTGGACAGCAGGCTACACCTTC. As protein: CSSTWTAGYTF.

A word on this clonotype: This clone may be a read error of a much larger clone one base away. This rearrangement joins TRBV29-1 to TRBJ2-3; TRBD2 matches 7 bases. Trimming took 4 bases from V and 6 from J; bases not matched to a gene: 10. The CDR3 is made up of 14 amino acids. Germline-derived CDR1 and CDR2 are SQVTM and ANQGSEA. The CDR3 region has the DNA TGCAGCGTTGGGGTGGGAGGGCCTTCCGATACGCAGTATTTT. It specifies CSVGVGGPSDTQYF.

The genes are TRBV11-2 and TRBJ1-2; the D is unclear. The V end was cut by 10 bases, the J end by 5 bases, with 17 bases between. Germline V CDR1 and CDR2: SGHAT, FQNNGV. The length of the CDR3 is 13 residues. CDR3 nucleotide sequence: TGTGCCAACAGTACGGGTCTCACGTATGGCTACACCTTC. This sequence encodes CANSTGLTYGYTF.

Concerning this clonotype: One junction end does not reproduce the germline sequence, and a read error may be involved. The rearrangement links TRBV20-1 to TRBJ1-5; the D is unclear. There are 14 residues in the CDR3. Germline V gene sequence: CDR1 DFQATT, CDR2 SNEGSKA (reference sequence). CDR3 in DNA: TGCGGTGCCCTCGCGGGTCAGGTCAATCAGCCCCAGCATTTT. It is translated as CGALAGQVNQPQHF.

A word on this clonotype: The junction differs from germline at one of its ends, possibly a read error. The chain has TRBV6-5 and TRBJ2-7, with D perhaps assigned TRBD1 or TRBD2 (5 bases each). Germline V CDR1 and CDR2: MNHEY, SVGAGI. There are 15 residues in the CDR3. CDR3 sequence reads: CACGNRGVTRYEQYF. The CDR3 DNA reads TGTGCCTGCGGCAATAGGGGAGTCACTCGCTACGAGCAGTATTTC.

This rearrangement joins TRBV6-1 to TRBJ1-1, with TRBD1 matching 9 bases. CDR3 size: 14 residues. Germline V lookup: CDR1 MNHNS, CDR2 SASEGT. The trim removed 2 bases at V and 3 bases at J, leaving 1 base unmatched. Here the CDR3 reads CASSERDRDTEAFF. CDR3 DNA sequence: TGTGCCAGCAGTGAACGGGACAGGGACACTGAAGCTTTCTTT.

Turning to this clonotype: Just one base apart from a much larger clone, this may be a read error. The genes are TRBV6-5 and TRBJ2-3; 9 positions agree with TRBD2. V lost 11 bases and J lost 1; bases outside the gene matches: 4. The V gene's germline CDR1 is MNHEY and CDR2 SVGAGI. The CDR3 is 13 residues long. CDR3 region: CAGRTSGTDTQYF. The CDR3 DNA reads as TGTGCCGGTAGGACTAGCGGCACAGATACGCAGTATTTT.

The rearrangement joins TRBV12-3 or TRBV12-4 to TRBJ1-1; 8 nucleotides match TRBD1. V was clipped by 7 bases and J by 5 bases; unmatched bases: 12. The length of the CDR3 is 15 residues. In nucleotides, the CDR3 is TGTGCCAGCATCACCATTGGACAGGGTGGAACTGAAGCTTTCTTT. It yields the protein CASITIGQGGTEAFF.

This clonotype is a singleton in its sample. The V call is TRBV28, the J call TRBJ2-7, with 7 nucleotides matching TRBD2. The CDR3 has 15 amino acids. V shed 7 bases and J 4 bases; nucleotides not matched to a gene: 13. Germline values: CDR1 MDHEN, CDR2 SYDVKM. CDR3 sequence: CASTTLTGGAYEQYF. The CDR3 nucleotides read TGTGCCAGCACCACTCTGACGGGAGGAGCTTACGAGCAGTACTTC.

This clonotype appeared a few times. The chain employs TRBV28 and TRBJ2-5, with 9 bases that match TRBD1. Trimming at V came to 2 bases and at J to 5 bases, leaving 12 bases not matched to a gene. Germline V gives CDR1 MDHEN, CDR2 SYDVKM. This CDR3 spans 17 amino acids. CDR3 loop: CASSLRVTGTGHETQYF. CDR3 nucleotide sequence: TGTGCCAGCAGTTTACGGGTAACCGGGACAGGGCACGAGACCCAGTACTTC.

The chain links TRBV30 to TRBJ2-3; D perhaps matches TRBD1 (5 bases). Trimming took off 4 bases at V and 4 bases at J, with 9 bases between the two ends. The CDR3 covers 12 residues. The germline V gene encodes CDR1 GTSNPN and CDR2 SVGIG (reference sequence). The CDR3 coding sequence is TGTGCCTGGACTTTCAGGGCAGATACGCAGTATTTT. Translated, it gives CAWTFRADTQYF.